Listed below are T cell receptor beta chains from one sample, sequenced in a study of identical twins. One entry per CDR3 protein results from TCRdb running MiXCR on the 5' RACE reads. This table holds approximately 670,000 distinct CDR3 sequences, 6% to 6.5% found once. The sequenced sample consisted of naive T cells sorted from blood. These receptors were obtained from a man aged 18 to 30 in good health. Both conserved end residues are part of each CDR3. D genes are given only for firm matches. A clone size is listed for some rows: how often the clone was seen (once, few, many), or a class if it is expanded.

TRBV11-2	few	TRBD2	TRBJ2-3	TGTGCCAGCAGCATTAGCGGGAGGTTGGCAGATACGCAGTATTTT	CASSISGRLADTQYF
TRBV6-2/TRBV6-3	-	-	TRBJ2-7	TGTGCCAGCAGGGTCCGATACGAGCAGTACTTC	CASRVRYEQYF
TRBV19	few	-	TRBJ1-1	TGTGCCAGTGGAAGAACAGGGTCGGGCACTGAAGCTTTCTTT	CASGRTGSGTEAFF
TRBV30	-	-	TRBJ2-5	TGTGCCTGGACAGGCAGCCAAGAGACCCAGTACTTC	CAWTGSQETQYF
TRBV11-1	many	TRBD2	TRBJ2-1	TGTGCCAGCAGCTTAGAACCTCGGGCTAGCGGGAGTCTACATGAGCAGTTCTTC	CASSLEPRASGSLHEQFF
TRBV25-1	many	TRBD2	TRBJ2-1	TGTGCCAGCAGTGAAGGAGGGACTAGCGGGAGAGGTGAGCAGTTCTTC	CASSEGGTSGRGEQFF
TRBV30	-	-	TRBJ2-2	TGTGCCTGGAGAGGACTGTCAGAGACCGGGGAGCTGTTTTTT	CAWRGLSETGELFF
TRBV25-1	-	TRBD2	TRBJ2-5	TGTGCCAGCAGTAGTGCTAGCGGGAGGTTGGAGACCCAGTACTTC	CASSSASGRLETQYF
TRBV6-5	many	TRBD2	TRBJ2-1	TGTGCCAGCAGTTCCCTAGCGGGAGGGCTCAATGAGCAGTTCTTC	CASSSLAGGLNEQFF
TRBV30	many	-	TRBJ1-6	TGTGCCTGGACGATGGTGGCTTTGGGTTCACCCCTCCACTTT	CAWTMVALGSPLHF
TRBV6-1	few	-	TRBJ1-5	TGTGCCAGCAGACCACAGGGCTTCAGCAATCAGCCCCAGCATTTT	CASRPQGFSNQPQHF
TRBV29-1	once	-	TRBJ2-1	TGCAGCGCAACCCCCTCGGGTGAGCAGTTCTTC	CSATPSGEQFF
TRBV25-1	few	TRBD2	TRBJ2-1	TGTGCCAGCAGTGAGCGAAGACTAGCGGGAAATGAGCAGTTCTTC	CASSERRLAGNEQFF
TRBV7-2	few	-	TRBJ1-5	TGTGCCAGCAGCTGGGGACCCTACAATCAGCCCCAGCATTTT	CASSWGPYNQPQHF
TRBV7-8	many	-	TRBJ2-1	TGTGCCACCGAAGGGAATGAGCAGTTCTTC	CATEGNEQFF
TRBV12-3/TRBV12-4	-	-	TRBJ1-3	TGTGCCAGCCGAGTTGGGGAAAACACCATATATTTT	CASRVGENTIYF
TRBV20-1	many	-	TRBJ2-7	TGCAGTGCTATCCTCTTGAGGACAAAACCTACCCTCTCCTACGAGCAGTACTTC	CSAILLRTKPTLSYEQYF
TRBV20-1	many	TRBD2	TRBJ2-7	TGCAGTGCTAGAGTAGCGGGAGGGCCGAACGAGCAGTACTTC	CSARVAGGPNEQYF
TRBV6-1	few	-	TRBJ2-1	TGTGCCAGCAGTACCACCGGGACTGGGGGCAATGAGCAGTTCTTC	CASSTTGTGGNEQFF
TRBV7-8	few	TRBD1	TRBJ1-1	TGTGCCAGCAGCGCGGGACAGAGTAACACTGAAGCTTTCTTT	CASSAGQSNTEAFF
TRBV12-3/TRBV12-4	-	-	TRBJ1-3	TGTGCCAGCAGTTTTATAGGGACATCGCGAAACACCATATATTTT	CASSFIGTSRNTIYF
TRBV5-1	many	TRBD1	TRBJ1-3	TGCGCCAGCAGCTCAACAGGGGCCTCTGGAAACACCATATATTTT	CASSSTGASGNTIYF
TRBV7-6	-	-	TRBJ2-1	TGTGCCAGCAGCCCATTGGGGACAAAACCCTACAATGAGCAGTTCTTC	CASSPLGTKPYNEQFF
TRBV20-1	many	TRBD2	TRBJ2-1	TGCAGTGCTAGTCAACTAGCGGGTTACAATGAGCAGTTCTTC	CSASQLAGYNEQFF
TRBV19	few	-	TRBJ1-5	TGTGCCAGTATGGGACTGCCAAACAATCAGCCCCAGCATTTT	CASMGLPNNQPQHF
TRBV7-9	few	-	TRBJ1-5	TGTGCCAGCAGCTGGGACACTAGCAATCAGCCCCAGCATTTT	CASSWDTSNQPQHF
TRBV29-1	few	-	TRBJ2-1	TGCAGCGTCCGGAGGGCCTCCAATGAGCAGTTCTTC	CSVRRASNEQFF